This note documents a single T cell receptor beta chain sequence. Its antigen is still unknown. As the method for making TCR beta libraries, quantitative 5'-RACE with molecular barcodes was used. TCRdb reprocessed the 5' RACE reads with MiXCR, giving one entry per CDR3 protein. This sample yields about 69,000 distinct CDR3 sequences, of which 5.3% are seen a single time; 2.2% belongs to the top ten. This entry is derived from a study of CD8 T cells in ankylosing spondylitis. Study observations and caveats: There was a TCR beta motif, made of fewer than 10 highly homologous variants, that appeared characteristic of ankylosing spondylitis blood. There were earlier reports of some motif variants in reactive arthritis synovial fluid and blood. Disease-linked clones reportedly showed significant enrichment in matched ankylosing spondylitis synovial fluid.

The ends were cut back, 6 bases at V and 7 bases at J, with 21 bases in the middle. The CDR3 is 16 amino acids. This TCR came from a male donor with ankylosing spondylitis or in good health (not recorded which). The chain links TRBV12-3 or TRBV12-4 to TRBJ1-4; D gene uncertain. The sample was blood, either unsorted or a sorted T cell fraction (not recorded which). The CDR3 nucleotides are TGTGCCAGCAGACCGGACGGGCAGTTTGAGAGTGAAAAACTGTTTTTT. Its translation: CASRPDGQFESEKLFF.